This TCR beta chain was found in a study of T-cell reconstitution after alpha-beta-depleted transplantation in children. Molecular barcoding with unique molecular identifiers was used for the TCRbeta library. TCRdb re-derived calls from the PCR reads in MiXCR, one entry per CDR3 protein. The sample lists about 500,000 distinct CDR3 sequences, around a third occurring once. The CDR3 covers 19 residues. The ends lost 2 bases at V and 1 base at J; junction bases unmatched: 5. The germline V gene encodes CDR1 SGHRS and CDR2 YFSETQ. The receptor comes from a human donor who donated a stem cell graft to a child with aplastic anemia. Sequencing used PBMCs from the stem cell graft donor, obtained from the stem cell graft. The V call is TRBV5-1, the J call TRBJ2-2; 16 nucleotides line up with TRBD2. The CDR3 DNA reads TGCGCCAGCAGCTTCTTGGGACTAGCGGGAGGGATGAACACCGGGGAGCTGTTTTTT. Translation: CASSFLGLAGGMNTGELFF.